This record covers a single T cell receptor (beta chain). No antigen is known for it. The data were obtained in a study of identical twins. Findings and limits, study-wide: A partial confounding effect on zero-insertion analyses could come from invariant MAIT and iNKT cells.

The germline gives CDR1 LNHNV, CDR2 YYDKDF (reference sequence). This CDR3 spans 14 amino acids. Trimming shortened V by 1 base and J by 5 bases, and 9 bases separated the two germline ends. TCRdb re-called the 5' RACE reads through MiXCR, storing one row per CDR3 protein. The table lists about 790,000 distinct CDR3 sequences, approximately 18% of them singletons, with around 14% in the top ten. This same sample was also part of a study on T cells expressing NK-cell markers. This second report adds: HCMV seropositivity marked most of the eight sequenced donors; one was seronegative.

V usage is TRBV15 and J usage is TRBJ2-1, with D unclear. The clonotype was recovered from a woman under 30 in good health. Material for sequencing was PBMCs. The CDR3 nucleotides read TGTGCCACCAGCAGAGGCAGGTCCGACAATGAGCAGTTCTTC. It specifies CATSRGRSDNEQFF.